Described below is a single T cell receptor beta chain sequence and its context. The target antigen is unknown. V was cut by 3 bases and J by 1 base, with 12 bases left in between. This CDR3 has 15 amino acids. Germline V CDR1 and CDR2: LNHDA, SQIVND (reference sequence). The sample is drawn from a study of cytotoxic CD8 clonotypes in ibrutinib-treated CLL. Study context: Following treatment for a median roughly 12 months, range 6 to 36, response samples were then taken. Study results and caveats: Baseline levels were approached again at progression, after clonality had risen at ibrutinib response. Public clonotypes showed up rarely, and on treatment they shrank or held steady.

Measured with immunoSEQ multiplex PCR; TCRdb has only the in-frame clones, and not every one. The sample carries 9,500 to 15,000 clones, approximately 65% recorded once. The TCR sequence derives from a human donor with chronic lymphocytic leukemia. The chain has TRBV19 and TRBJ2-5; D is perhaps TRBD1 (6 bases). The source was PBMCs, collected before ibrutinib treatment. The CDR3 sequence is CASSIRDNPQETQYF. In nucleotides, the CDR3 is TGTGCCAGTAGTATCAGGGACAATCCCCAAGAGACCCAGTACTTC.